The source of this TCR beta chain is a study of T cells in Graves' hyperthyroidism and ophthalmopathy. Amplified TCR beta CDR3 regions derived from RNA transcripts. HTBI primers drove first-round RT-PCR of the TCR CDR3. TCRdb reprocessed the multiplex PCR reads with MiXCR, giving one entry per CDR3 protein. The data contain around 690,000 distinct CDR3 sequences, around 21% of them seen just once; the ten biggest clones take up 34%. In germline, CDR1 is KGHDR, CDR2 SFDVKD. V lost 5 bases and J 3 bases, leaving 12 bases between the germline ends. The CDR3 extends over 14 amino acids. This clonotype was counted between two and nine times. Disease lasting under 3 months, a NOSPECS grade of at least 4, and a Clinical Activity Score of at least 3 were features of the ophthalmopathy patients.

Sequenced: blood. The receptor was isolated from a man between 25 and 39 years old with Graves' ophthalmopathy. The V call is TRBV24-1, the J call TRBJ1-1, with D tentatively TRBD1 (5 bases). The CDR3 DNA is TGTGCCACCAGTGGGGCAGGGAGAGACACTGAAGCTTTCTTT. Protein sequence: CATSGAGRDTEAFF.